These 14 T cell receptor beta chains were all obtained from the same sample, sequenced in a study of blood T cell repertoires in COVID-19. TCRdb's copy holds only in-frame clones and misses some; the assay was immunoSEQ multiplex PCR. The table has roughly 300,000 clones, about 93% seen once. Sequencing used peripheral blood. Source of these receptors: a woman in her 30s with COVID-19, enrolled during active disease.

The chain combines TRBV7-3 with TRBJ2-5; possibly TRBD2 for D (7 bases). Looked up from germline, CDR1 is SGHTA and CDR2 is FQGTGA. V was cut by 2 bases and J by 2 bases, with 12 bases left in between. The CDR3 sequence is 15 residues long. CDR3 sequence: CASSLVGGEQETQYF. CDR3 DNA sequence: TGTGCCAGCAGCTTAGTAGGGGGGGAGCAAGAGACCCAGTACTTC. Filled out from reference TRBV7-3 and TRBJ2-5, the complete variable domain reads GAGVSQTPSNKVTEKGKYVELRCDPISGHTALYWYRQSLGQGPEFLIYFQGTGAADDSGLPNDRFFAVRPEGSVSTLKIQRTERGDSAVYLCASSLVGGEQETQYFGPGTRLLVL.

J is TRBJ1-2 and V is TRBV5-4; 10 nucleotides align to TRBD1. The CDR3 is 15 residues long. The germline CDR1 and CDR2 sequences are SGHNT and YYREEE (reference sequence). V shed 3 bases, J shed 8 bases, and the junction held 10 bases outside the gene matches. The CDR3 is CASSSPTGQGSGYTF. The CDR3 DNA reads TGTGCCAGCAGCTCTCCCACGGGACAGGGGTCCGGCTACACCTTC.

V is TRBV18 and J is TRBJ1-5; TRBD1 aligns across 8 bases. The CDR3 spans 15 residues. Germline V gene sequence: CDR1 KGHSH, CDR2 LQKENI. The trim removed 3 bases at V and 6 bases at J, leaving 7 bases unmatched. The CDR3 sequence: CASSPDRVGGQPQHF. CDR3 coding DNA: TGTGCCAGCTCACCGGACAGGGTAGGTGGTCAGCCCCAGCATTTT.

This clone came up once. The chain combines TRBV28 with TRBJ2-5, with 8 positions matching TRBD1. J was trimmed by 5 bases and V by 3 bases; bases with no gene match: 5. The CDR3 totals 14 residues. The germline V gene has CDR1 MDHEN and CDR2 SYDVKM. CDR3 sequence (DNA): TGTGCCAGCAGTTTTCCGGACAGGGTCGAGACCCAGTACTTC. It is translated as CASSFPDRVETQYF.

This clone has only one observation. The chain is built from TRBV19 and TRBJ1-1, with no clear D. V lost 9 bases and J 1 base, leaving 15 bases between the germline ends. The CDR3 consists of 14 residues. Germline V CDR1 and CDR2: LNHDA, SQIVND (reference sequence). The CDR3 is CASYSGARNTEAFF. DNA for the CDR3: TGTGCCAGCTACTCCGGAGCCCGGAACACTGAAGCTTTCTTT.

V usage is TRBV28 and J usage is TRBJ1-6; 10 nucleotides line up with TRBD1. Unmatched junction bases numbered 8, after V lost 2 bases and J lost 7 bases. Per germline, CDR1 MDHEN and CDR2 SYDVKM. This CDR3 has 17 residues. This CDR3 reads CASSLVFEGQGNSPLHF. The CDR3 bases are TGTGCCAGCAGTTTAGTCTTTGAGGGACAGGGGAATTCACCCCTCCACTTT.

The chain joins TRBV4-1 to TRBJ1-2; TRBD1 matches at 7 bases. Germline V gene sequence: CDR1 MGHRA, CDR2 YSYEKL. The CDR3 runs 14 residues. The V segment lost 3 bases and the J segment 4 bases; nucleotides outside the gene matches: 5. The CDR3 loop is CASSHTGEFYGYTF. DNA of the CDR3: TGCGCCAGCAGCCATACAGGGGAATTCTATGGCTACACCTTC.

This clone has a single count. The sample contains more than one DNA sequence encoding this CDR3. The genes are TRBV15 and TRBJ2-2; a possible D gene is TRBD1 (6 bases). This CDR3 is built from 14 residues. Germline assignment: CDR1 LNHNV and CDR2 YYDKDF (reference sequence). V lost 0 bases, J lost 5 bases, and 7 bases lay in between. The chain's CDR3 is CATSRDRGTGELFF. CDR3 DNA: TGTGCCACCAGCAGAGATAGGGGGACCGGGGAGCTGTTTTTT. Looking up the rest from reference TRBV15 and TRBJ2-2 gives the full variable domain: DAMVIQNPRYQVTQFGKPVTLSCSQTLNHNVMYWYQQKSSQAPKLLFHYYDKDFNNEADTPDNFQSRRPNTSFCFLDIRSPGLGDTAMYLCATSRDRGTGELFFGEGSRLTVL.

The chain has TRBV9 and TRBJ1-6; 8 bases match TRBD1. CDR3 length: 14 residues. V lost 4 bases and J lost 8; bases outside the gene matches: 5. Germline CDR1 and CDR2: SGDLS and YYNGEE. CDR3 protein: CASSHGQGYSPLHF. The CDR3 DNA is TGTGCCAGCAGCCACGGACAGGGTTATTCACCCCTCCACTTT.

This chain links TRBV12-5 with TRBJ2-7; no reliable D call. V lost 7 bases to trimming and J lost 2 bases, with 9 bases between them. Per the germline V gene, CDR1 is LGHNT and CDR2 is FRNRAP. The CDR3 has 12 residues. CDR3 nucleotides: TGTGCTAGTGACGAGGTTGCCTACGAGCAGTACTTC. It encodes CASDEVAYEQYF.

The V gene is TRBV7-8, the J gene TRBJ2-7; weak D call: TRBD1 (6 bases). Germline loops: CDR1 SGHVS, CDR2 FQNEAQ. V was shortened by 4 bases and J by 5 bases, with 15 bases between the two germline ends. The CDR3 length is 14 residues. The CDR3 nucleotides read TGTGCCAGCAGCTCCCGGCAGGGGCTCGACGAGCAGTACTTC. It yields the protein CASSSRQGLDEQYF.

The rearrangement links TRBV5-1 to TRBJ1-3; 9 bases align to TRBD1. The CDR3 is made up of 15 amino acids. The germline gives CDR1 SGHRS, CDR2 YFSETQ. J was trimmed by 7 bases and V by 3 bases; bases with no gene match: 8. The CDR3 nucleotides read TGCGCCAGCAGCTCCACCCCCGGGACAGGGAACACCATATATTTT. It yields the protein CASSSTPGTGNTIYF.

The V gene is TRBV6-5, the J gene TRBJ1-1; TRBD1 matches at 7 bases. The length of the CDR3 is 14 residues. V lost 9 bases and J lost 3; bases outside the gene matches: 10. CDR1 and CDR2 from the germline V gene are MNHEY and SVGAGI. The CDR3 DNA follows: TGTGCCAGTAAGTACGGGACAGTCGACACTGAAGCTTTCTTT. This translates into CASKYGTVDTEAFF.

This sequence joins TRBV11-2 and TRBJ2-2; D is uncertain. The CDR3 covers 14 residues. V lost 4 bases and J lost 5, with 11 bases in between. Germline V gene lookup returns CDR1 SGHAT and CDR2 FQNNGV. DNA for the CDR3: TGTGCCAGCAGCTCCCCGGTCCTAACCGGGGAGCTGTTTTTT. This encodes CASSSPVLTGELFF.